The rows below give T cell receptor beta chains drawn from one sample of a study of blood T cells in healthy people across ages. TCRdb itself ran the 5' RACE reads through MiXCR, one entry per CDR3 protein. The data contain around 1,700,000 distinct CDR3 sequences, 28% of them seen just once; the ten biggest clones take up roughly 8.2%. Sequencing was carried out using blood. The source is a woman aged 25 to 45 in good health. Each CDR3 is given with its conserved first and last residue.

>TRBV2|16
CANIRSELAGDNEQFF
>TRBV6-5|14
CASSSRTATYEQYF
>TRBV11-2|16
CASSDGLAGNQETQYF
>TRBV7-2|15
CASSPSRTSNQPQHF
>TRBV7-2|16
CASSLAGLIPKNEQFF
>TRBV30|14
CAWSVPGLWETQYF
>TRBV7-2|14
CASGPSFRVEGYTF
>TRBV20-1|13
CSAVDRANSPLHF
>TRBV12-3/TRBV12-4|13
CASSLNPSRGYTF
>TRBV20-1|15
CSATRGAGGQETQYF
>TRBV7-9|17
CASSLAASQSPSYEQYF
>TRBV12-3/TRBV12-4|13
CASRVTTSRTQYF
>TRBV7-6|16
CASSLIAGAGYNEQFF
>TRBV27|16
CASSFHVSGSLYEQYF
>TRBV6-1|17
CASSEEVATILDYEQYF
>TRBV20-1|15
CSARDRADIRYEQYF
>TRBV9|14
CASSEETENTEAFF
>TRBV6-1|13
CASSDPFSETQYF
>TRBV7-9|17
CASSAQGARSGANVLTF
>TRBV6-6|14
CASRPGQSTETQYF
>TRBV20-1|12
CGKQGLGDTQYF
>TRBV6-4|13
CASSGDLGDTQYF
>TRBV2|15
CASSDARDYNEKLFF
>TRBV29-1|12
CSVQRERETQYF
>TRBV20-1|13
CSAKDHSTDAQYF
>TRBV6-1|15
CASSEATGYQETQYF
>TRBV6-2/TRBV6-3|15
CASIKSSGSYNEQFF
>TRBV4-3|16
CASSQDLAGPNNEQFF
>TRBV7-9|16
CASSSSDSPLGYEQYF
>TRBV7-9|22
CASSSRDRASKRGNPTNEKLFF
>TRBV7-9|17
CASRSPLRAGVKETQYF